This record concerns one TCR beta chain sequence. Its antigen remains unidentified. Patients chosen for sequencing had CD8+CD57+ cells that had expanded, as shown by flow cytometry. Every patient was diagnosed with severe acquired aplastic anemia. This specimen comes from a study of CD8+CD57+ T cells in acquired aplastic anemia. Overall study: CD4+ and CD8+ cells, once sorted, gave DNA averaging roughly 3 ug. Findings and limits, study-wide: Levels of CD8+ Simpson's diversity were not significantly distinct in patients versus controls. Some 31 CD8+ CDR3 sequences were shared between patients and controls.

CDR1 and CDR2 (germline): DFQATT, SNEGSKA (reference sequence). J was trimmed by 5 bases and V by 6 bases; bases with no gene match: 12. The CDR3 totals 15 residues. The study profiled TCR beta VDJ and CDR3 using genomic DNA as template. TCRdb fed the reads into MiXCR, producing one record per CDR3 protein. The sample contains about 160,000 distinct CDR3 sequences, less than 60% of which appear only once. This TCR was sampled from a human donor with aplastic anemia. The sample comprised sorted CD4+, CD8+, or CD8+CD57+ T cells (not recorded which) from PBMCs. This chain uses TRBV20-1 with TRBJ2-5; TRBD2 matches at 10 bases. The CDR3 nucleotides are TGCAGTGCCAGCAGTGAGCGGGGGGGTCGTGAGACCCAGTACTTC. It translates to CSASSERGGRETQYF.